Detailed here is one T cell receptor (beta chain). What it binds is unknown. These data come from a study of cytomegalovirus exposure and HLA in healthy donors. Study findings and constraints: It was taken for granted in presence/absence analyses that sequencing depth across donors was roughly uniform. TCR beta V- and J-gene trimming was later associated with a missense DCLRE1C variant. When a later analysis was performed, an Asian-associated ancestry cluster reportedly had fewer N-insertions than the approximately 600-donor mean.

Germline V gene lookup returns CDR1 SGDLS and CDR2 YYNGEE. Trimming cost V 3 bases and J 7 bases; bases outside gene matches: 4. The CDR3 extends over 14 amino acids. Despite likely unrecorded immune exposures, the donors were nominally healthy at the time of sampling. Primers: 60 Vbeta forward and 13 Jbeta reverse. Data came from immunoSEQ multiplex PCR; TCRdb stores just in-frame clones and leaves some out. The sample lists roughly 150,000 clones; around 73% were seen once. The TCR comes from a woman under 30 in good health and CMV-seropositive. V and J are TRBV9 and TRBJ2-2, with 9 bases identical to TRBD1. The sequencing input was PBMCs. CDR3 residues: CASSAGTGLGELFF. As DNA, the CDR3 is TGTGCCAGCAGCGCGGGGACAGGGCTCGGGGAGCTGTTTTTT.